This TCR beta chain was recorded in a study of glioma-infiltrating T cells after dendritic cell vaccination. Turning to the study itself: Monocyte-derived dendritic cells, cultured seven days with IL-4 and GM-CSF, were pulsed with autologous tumor lysate.

The data were produced by immunoSEQ multiplex PCR, yet TCRdb's version contains in-frame clones alone and is incomplete. The repertoire consists of just under 60,000 clones, with about 80% occurring once and the leading ten covering about 15%. The time point was: after dendritic cell vaccination, including at tumor progression/relapse. CDR1 and CDR2 (germline): KGHSH, LQKENI. The CDR3 sequence is 14 residues long. V dropped 3 bases and J dropped 1 base, with 6 bases sitting between them. The receptor comes from a human donor with glioblastoma. This sequence joins TRBV18 and TRBJ2-2; maybe TRBD2 (5 bases). The sample was blood, taken after dendritic cell vaccination. The CDR3 DNA reads TGTGCCAGCTCACCCGCGGGGAACACCGGGGAGCTGTTTTTT. Translating gives CASSPAGNTGELFF.